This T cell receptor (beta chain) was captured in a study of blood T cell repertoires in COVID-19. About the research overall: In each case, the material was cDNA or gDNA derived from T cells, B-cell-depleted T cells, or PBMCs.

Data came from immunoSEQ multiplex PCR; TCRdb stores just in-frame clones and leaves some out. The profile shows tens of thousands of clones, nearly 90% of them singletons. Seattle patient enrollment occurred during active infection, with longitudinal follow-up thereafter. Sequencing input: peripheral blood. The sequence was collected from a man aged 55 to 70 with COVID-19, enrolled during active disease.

The DNA of the CDR3 is TGTGCCACCCTGGGACAGAGCACAGATACGCAGTATTTT. Translation: CATLGQSTDTQYF. The chain employs TRBV24-1 and TRBJ2-3; 7 positions match TRBD1. Germline V gives CDR1 KGHDR, CDR2 SFDVKD. The length of the CDR3 is 13 residues. V lost 9 bases and J lost 0; bases outside the gene matches: 2.